These T cell receptor beta chains were read from a single sample in a study of CD8+ T cells in alopecia areata. Sequencing used immunoSEQ multiplex PCR; TCRdb keeps in-frame clones, though not all of them. The sample includes roughly 120,000 clones, 30% to 40% of them seen just once. Sequencing input: CD4+ T cells sorted from blood. These receptors originate from a human donor with alopecia areata. Each CDR3 is given with its conserved first and last residue. D genes are given only for firm matches. Not all rows give a size; the values are once, few, many and, for expanded clones, a class.

d_gene: NA
v_gene: TRBV7-9
j_gene: TRBJ1-2
abundance: NA
CDR3aa: CASSPPATVGYGYTF
CDR3nt: TGTGCCAGCAGCCCCCCCGCGACAGTTGGCTATGGCTACACCTTC

d_gene: TRBD2
v_gene: TRBV6-6
j_gene: TRBJ2-7
abundance: few
CDR3aa: CASSHGSGRTYEQYF
CDR3nt: TGTGCCAGCAGTCACGGGAGCGGGAGGACCTACGAGCAGTACTTC

d_gene: NA
v_gene: TRBV2
j_gene: TRBJ2-5
abundance: few
CDR3aa: CASSEKTVQETQYF
CDR3nt: TGTGCCAGCAGTGAGAAGACCGTACAAGAGACCCAGTACTTC

d_gene: NA
v_gene: TRBV29-1
j_gene: TRBJ1-1
abundance: NA
CDR3aa: CSGLSTEAFF
CDR3nt: TGCAGCGGCTTGAGCACTGAAGCTTTCTTT

d_gene: TRBD1
v_gene: TRBV9
j_gene: TRBJ1-1
abundance: NA
CDR3aa: CASSPRLTGRSTEAFF
CDR3nt: TGTGCCAGCAGCCCCCGTTTGACAGGGAGGAGCACTGAAGCTTTCTTT

d_gene: TRBD1
v_gene: TRBV29-1
j_gene: TRBJ2-3
abundance: NA
CDR3aa: CSVAGTAAWDTQYF
CDR3nt: TGCAGCGTTGCTGGGACAGCGGCTTGGGATACGCAGTATTTT

d_gene: NA
v_gene: TRBV29-1
j_gene: TRBJ1-4
abundance: NA
CDR3aa: CSAGRALNEKLFF
CDR3nt: TGCAGCGCTGGGCGGGCCCTTAATGAAAAACTGTTTTTT

d_gene: TRBD1
v_gene: TRBV18
j_gene: TRBJ1-2
abundance: few
CDR3aa: CASSQGQENYGYTF
CDR3nt: TGTGCCAGCTCACAGGGACAGGAGAACTATGGCTACACCTTC

d_gene: NA
v_gene: TRBV5-6
j_gene: TRBJ1-2
abundance: NA
CDR3aa: CASAKNYGYTF
CDR3nt: TGTGCCAGCGCCAAAAACTATGGCTACACCTTC

d_gene: NA
v_gene: TRBV28
j_gene: TRBJ2-3
abundance: few
CDR3aa: CASSVPSYTQYF
CDR3nt: TGTGCCAGCAGCGTCCCCAGCTATACGCAGTATTTT

d_gene: NA
v_gene: TRBV25-1
j_gene: TRBJ1-2
abundance: once
CDR3aa: CASTHTGRYGYTF
CDR3nt: TGTGCCAGCACCCATACAGGGAGGTATGGCTACACCTTC

d_gene: NA
v_gene: TRBV29-1
j_gene: TRBJ1-1
abundance: NA
CDR3aa: CSVCATGNTEAFF
CDR3nt: TGCAGCGTTTGTGCGACAGGGAACACTGAAGCTTTCTTT

d_gene: NA
v_gene: TRBV30
j_gene: TRBJ1-1
abundance: NA
CDR3aa: CAWTTEMNTEAFF
CDR3nt: TGTGCCTGGACGACAGAAATGAACACTGAAGCTTTCTTT

d_gene: TRBD2
v_gene: TRBV18
j_gene: TRBJ2-1
abundance: NA
CDR3aa: CASSPLMVAGDNEQFF
CDR3nt: TGTGCCAGCTCCCCACTAATGGTAGCGGGGGACAATGAGCAGTTCTTC

d_gene: NA
v_gene: TRBV7-3
j_gene: TRBJ1-1
abundance: NA
CDR3aa: CASSLTRDHTEAFF
CDR3nt: TGTGCCAGCAGCCTAACGAGGGATCACACTGAAGCTTTCTTT

d_gene: NA
v_gene: TRBV30
j_gene: TRBJ1-5
abundance: NA
CDR3aa: CAWSVGSHQPQHF
CDR3nt: TGTGCCTGGAGTGTGGGCAGCCATCAGCCCCAGCATTTT

d_gene: NA
v_gene: TRBV2
j_gene: TRBJ1-5
abundance: NA
CDR3aa: CASSEQGAVNQPQHF
CDR3nt: TGTGCCAGCAGCGAACAGGGAGCGGTCAATCAGCCCCAGCATTTT

d_gene: TRBD1
v_gene: TRBV14
j_gene: TRBJ2-7
abundance: few
CDR3aa: CASSLWTGGEQYF
CDR3nt: TGTGCCAGCAGCCTCTGGACAGGGGGCGAGCAGTACTTC

d_gene: TRBD1
v_gene: TRBV5-4
j_gene: TRBJ2-3
abundance: NA
CDR3aa: CASSLGQGQDTQYF
CDR3nt: TGTGCCAGCAGCTTGGGACAGGGGCAAGATACGCAGTATTTT

d_gene: NA
v_gene: TRBV29-1
j_gene: TRBJ2-1
abundance: few
CDR3aa: CSASRTGSYNEQFF
CDR3nt: TGCAGCGCCTCACGTACCGGGAGTTACAATGAGCAGTTCTTC